The 27 T cell receptor beta chains reported below all come from one sample, sequenced in a study of blood T cell repertoires in COVID-19. Measured with immunoSEQ multiplex PCR; TCRdb has only the in-frame clones, and not every one. The sample includes under 200,000 clones, approximately 84% of them seen just once. Sequenced input: peripheral blood. The receptors were sampled from a man in his 70s with active or convalescent COVID-19.

The chain links TRBV7-8 to TRBJ2-1; a weak D match, TRBD2 (5 bases). The CDR3 length is 16 residues. The V end lost 0 bases, the J end lost 5 bases, and 14 bases lay between the germline ends. The germline gives CDR1 SGHVS, CDR2 FQNEAQ. In nucleotides, the CDR3 is TGTGCCAGCAGCTTAGCTAGGACGTGGGAGAACAATGAGCAGTTCTTC. Translated, it gives CASSLARTWENNEQFF.

CDR3 in DNA: TGTGCCAGTAGTATAGCCACTCCAGGGGACAAACTGTTTTTT. Its protein is CASSIATPGDKLFF. This rearrangement joins TRBV19 to TRBJ1-4, with D perhaps matching TRBD1 (6 bases). The CDR3 covers 14 residues. V was trimmed by 1 base and J by 11 bases, leaving 14 bases between them. Per the germline V gene, CDR1 is LNHDA and CDR2 is SQIVND (reference sequence).

The V call is TRBV25-1, the J call TRBJ1-4; D is ambiguous. Germline loops: CDR1 MGHDK, CDR2 SYGVNS. The CDR3 extends over 14 amino acids. Trimming stripped 5 bases from V and 4 bases from J, with 11 bases between. The CDR3 nucleotides read TGTGCCAGCAGTAAGTCACGTAGTAATGAAAAACTGTTTTTT. It yields the protein CASSKSRSNEKLFF.

This clone was recorded a few times. The rearrangement uses TRBV7-2 and TRBJ2-7; 8 bases are shared with TRBD1. The CDR3 covers 15 residues. Germline V gene sequence: CDR1 SGHTA, CDR2 FQGNSA. Losses at the gene ends were 4 bases for V and 2 bases for J; bases not matched to a gene: 7. In DNA, the CDR3 is TGTGCCAGCAGCTGGACAGGGCCCCCCCCCTACGAGCAGTACTTC. This gives the protein CASSWTGPPPYEQYF.

This clone is a singleton in its sample. The rearrangement joins TRBV7-2 to TRBJ2-3; D perhaps matches TRBD2 (6 bases). There are 17 residues in the CDR3. The ends were cut back, 5 bases at V and 5 bases at J, with 23 bases in the middle. Germline CDR1 and CDR2: SGHTA and FQGNSA. In DNA form, the CDR3 reads TGTGCCAGCAGCCTGCAGGCCTCCGGGAGACTGATAGATACGCAGTATTTT. This encodes CASSLQASGRLIDTQYF.

The V gene is TRBV12-3 or TRBV12-4, the J gene TRBJ2-5, with 8 bases fitting TRBD1. The CDR3 length is 13 residues. V lost 7 bases to trimming and J lost 2 bases; unmatched junction nucleotides: 3. CDR3 protein: CASTNRGQETQYF. The CDR3 DNA sequence: TGTGCCAGCACAAACAGGGGGCAAGAGACCCAGTACTTC.

The V gene is TRBV11-2, the J gene TRBJ2-3; TRBD1 is a possible D gene (5 bases). Trimming pared 1 base from V and 3 bases from J, leaving 8 bases between. The CDR3 loop spans 14 amino acids. Germline V gene sequence: CDR1 SGHAT, CDR2 FQNNGV. CDR3: CASSLGGRTDTQYF. CDR3 DNA: TGTGCCAGCAGCTTAGGGGGCAGGACAGATACGCAGTATTTT.

Here the CDR3 reads CASSQEAGEETQYF. CDR3 nucleotides: TGTGCCAGCAGCCAAGAAGCGGGTGAAGAGACCCAGTACTTC. The chain carries TRBV3-1 (or the pseudogene TRBV3-2) and TRBJ2-5; D might be TRBD2 (6 bases). The CDR3 totals 14 residues. V was shortened by 0 bases and J by 3 bases, with 8 bases between the two germline ends. Germline CDR1 and CDR2: LGHDT and YNNKEL (reference sequence).

The chain combines TRBV5-6 with TRBJ2-2; tentatively, D is TRBD1 (5 bases). CDR1 is SGHDT, CDR2 YYEEEE, per germline. CDR3 length: 17 amino acids. V was trimmed by 0 bases and J by 4 bases, leaving 16 bases between them. This CDR3 reads CASSLVRPQATTGELFF. CDR3 nucleotides: TGTGCCAGCAGCTTGGTGAGGCCACAGGCTACCACCGGGGAGCTGTTTTTT.

This clone was seen only once. The chain joins TRBV5-8 to TRBJ2-1; D is possibly TRBD1 (5 bases). Germline CDR1 reads SGHTS; CDR2 reads YDEGEE. Trimming removed 2 bases from V and 15 bases from J, with 18 bases in between. CDR3 length: 13 amino acids. CDR3 protein: CASSFYSRQPRFF. Written as DNA, the CDR3 is TGTGCCAGCAGCTTTTACTCGAGACAGCCAAGGTTCTTC.

This chain links TRBV7-9 with TRBJ1-5, with D possibly TRBD1 on 6 matching bases. The V end lost 5 bases, the J end lost 3 bases, and 11 bases lay between the germline ends. CDR1 and CDR2 from the germline V gene are SEHNR and FQNEAQ (reference sequence). The CDR3 consists of 14 residues. CDR3 in DNA: TGTGCCAGCAGCCAGGACAGAATCAATCAGCCCCAGCATTTT. Translating gives CASSQDRINQPQHF. The variable domain in full, completed from reference TRBV7-9 and TRBJ1-5, reads DTGVSQNPRHKITKRGQNVTFRCDPISEHNRLYWYRQTLGQGPEFLTYFQNEAQLEKSRLLSDRFSAERPKGSFSTLEIQRTEQGDSAMYLCASSQDRINQPQHFGDGTRLSIL.

V and J are TRBV7-9 and TRBJ2-2, with D possibly being TRBD1 (6 bases). Between the trimmed V and J ends, which lost 6 bases and 6 bases, there was a span of 17 bases. The CDR3 has 15 amino acids. Germline V gene sequence: CDR1 SEHNR, CDR2 FQNEAQ (reference sequence). The DNA for the CDR3 is TGTGCCAGCAGTCTTACAGGGACGAGGGCCGGGGAGCTGTTTTTT. This encodes CASSLTGTRAGELFF.

V is TRBV10-1 and J is TRBJ2-7; 10 bases fit TRBD1. The CDR3 contains 15 residues. Trimming at V came to 3 bases and at J to 3 bases, leaving 5 bases not matched to a gene. In germline, CDR1 is WNHNN, CDR2 SYGVQD (reference sequence). CDR3 DNA sequence: TGCGCCAGCAGTGACCCGGACAGGGGGTTCTACGAGCAGTACTTC. It encodes CASSDPDRGFYEQYF.

To note about this clone: Distinct nucleotide sequences in the sample also encode this CDR3. Written as DNA, the CDR3 is TGTGCCAGCAGCTTGGGACAGCTCAATGAGCAGTTCTTC. Amino acid sequence: CASSLGQLNEQFF. V and J are TRBV7-2 and TRBJ2-1, with TRBD1 identical over 7 bases. The junction had 2 bases not matched to a gene; V was cut back by 3 bases and J by 6 bases. CDR1 is SGHTA, CDR2 FQGNSA, per germline. The CDR3 runs 13 residues.

This clone has just a few counts. The chain recombines TRBV5-1 with TRBJ2-2; tentative D call: TRBD1 (5 bases). This CDR3 has 15 residues. V lost 7 bases, J lost 3 bases, and 16 bases lay in between. Germline V gene sequence: CDR1 SGHRS, CDR2 YFSETQ. The CDR3 coding sequence is TGCGCCAGCGGTAGGGGTATCATGGACACCGGGGAGCTGTTTTTT. Translated: CASGRGIMDTGELFF. Full variable domain (missing parts from reference TRBV5-1 and TRBJ2-2): KAGVTQTPRYLIKTRGQQVTLSCSPISGHRSVSWYQQTPGQGLQFLFEYFSETQRNKGNFPGRFSGRQFSNSRSEMNVSTLELGDSALYLCASGRGIMDTGELFFGEGSRLTVL.

V and J are TRBV5-1 and TRBJ1-1; D call uncertain. Deletions cut 0 bases from V and 0 bases from J, with 9 bases between. The CDR3 is 15 residues long. CDR1 and CDR2 from the germline V gene are SGHRS and YFSETQ. The CDR3 reads CASSLVEKMNTEAFF. CDR3 nucleotide sequence: TGCGCCAGCAGCTTGGTGGAGAAGATGAACACTGAAGCTTTCTTT. The full variable domain, its missing parts supplied by reference TRBV5-1 and TRBJ1-1, is KAGVTQTPRYLIKTRGQQVTLSCSPISGHRSVSWYQQTPGQGLQFLFEYFSETQRNKGNFPGRFSGRQFSNSRSEMNVSTLELGDSALYLCASSLVEKMNTEAFFGQGTRLTVV.

The chain links TRBV10-2 to TRBJ2-7; possible D gene TRBD1, 7 bases. Germline V gene sequence: CDR1 WSHSY, CDR2 SAAADI. V shed 8 bases and J shed 0 bases, with 14 bases lying between them. This CDR3 spans 14 amino acids. This CDR3 is CASRQGGPSYEQYF. CDR3 bases: TGCGCCAGCCGCCAGGGGGGCCCCTCCTACGAGCAGTACTTC.

The J gene is TRBJ1-2, the V gene TRBV19; 9 bases are shared with TRBD1. Germline-derived CDR1 and CDR2 are LNHDA and SQIVND (reference sequence). V shed 1 base, J shed 4 bases, and the junction held 7 bases outside the gene matches. This CDR3 contains 16 residues. This CDR3 is CASSIGGQGSGYGYTF. The DNA of the CDR3 is TGTGCCAGTAGTATAGGAGGACAGGGGTCGGGCTATGGCTACACCTTC.

V gene TRBV2 combines with J gene TRBJ2-6, with 7 bases identical to TRBD1. This CDR3 contains 15 residues. V lost 9 bases to trimming and J lost 0 bases; unmatched junction nucleotides: 5. CDR1 is SNHLY and CDR2 is FYNNEI in the germline V gene. The chain's CDR3 is CARRGQSSGANVLTF. Here the CDR3 DNA reads TGTGCCAGACGGGGACAGAGCTCTGGGGCCAACGTCCTGACTTTC.

This clone was detected a few times. J is TRBJ2-2 and V is TRBV3-1 (or the pseudogene TRBV3-2), with a tentative D call TRBD1 (6 bases). From germline, CDR1 is LGHDT and CDR2 YNNKEL (reference sequence). The CDR3 loop spans 16 amino acids. V gave up 6 bases and J gave up 1 base, with 15 bases separating them. This chain's CDR3 is CASRSTGNWNTGELFF. The CDR3 nucleotides read TGTGCCAGCAGATCAACAGGGAATTGGAACACCGGGGAGCTGTTTTTT.

V and J are TRBV2 and TRBJ1-5; 7 bases are shared with TRBD1. This CDR3 comprises 15 residues. CDR1 is SNHLY and CDR2 is FYNNEI in the germline V gene. J gave up 2 bases and V 6 bases, and 7 bases lay outside the gene matches. In DNA form, the CDR3 reads TGTGCCAGCAGCCCGACAGGGAGACGCAATCAGCCCCAGCATTTT. As protein: CASSPTGRRNQPQHF. Full variable domain (outside the CDR3, taken from reference TRBV2 and TRBJ1-5): EPEVTQTPSHQVTQMGQEVILRCVPISNHLYFYWYRQILGQKVEFLVSFYNNEISEKSEIFDDQFSVERPDGSNFTLKIRSTKLEDSAMYFCASSPTGRRNQPQHFGDGTRLSIL.

This chain uses TRBV4-1 with TRBJ1-3; D call uncertain. The CDR3 has 16 residues. The germline CDR1 and CDR2 sequences are MGHRA and YSYEKL. The V gene lost 3 bases and the J gene lost 1 base, with 13 bases spanning the gap. CDR3 nucleotides: TGCGCCAGCAGCCACCCGACGGAGGGTTCTGGAAACACCATATATTTT. It specifies CASSHPTEGSGNTIYF.

This clone was recorded many times. Within the sample, other DNA sequences also encode this same CDR3. The V call is TRBV27, the J call TRBJ1-2, with unresolved D. With 6 bases removed from V and 2 bases from J, the gap between germline ends came to 10 bases. Germline values: CDR1 MNHEY, CDR2 SMNVEV (reference sequence). This CDR3 is built from 13 residues. CDR3 sequence reads: CASSLRENYGYTF. The CDR3, as DNA: TGTGCCAGCAGCTTACGGGAAAACTATGGCTACACCTTC.

V is TRBV19 and J is TRBJ1-1; D is undetermined. The V gene lost 4 bases and the J gene lost 1 base, with 16 bases spanning the gap. CDR3 length equals 16 residues. CDR1 and CDR2 (germline): LNHDA, SQIVND (reference sequence). CDR3 loop: CASSTAPTGWNTEAFF. The CDR3 coding sequence is TGTGCCAGTAGTACCGCCCCCACGGGTTGGAACACTGAAGCTTTCTTT.

Concerning this clone: In the same sample, other DNA sequences code for this CDR3. J is TRBJ1-1 and V is TRBV18, with D hard to call. Germline-derived CDR1 and CDR2 are KGHSH and LQKENI. The V and J ends lost 6 bases and 0 bases respectively, with 8 bases between them. The CDR3 loop spans 13 amino acids. CDR3 DNA sequence: TGTGCCAGCTCCCCCACGGTGAACACTGAAGCTTTCTTT. It yields the protein CASSPTVNTEAFF. The full variable domain, with the rest looked up from reference TRBV18 and TRBJ1-1, is NAGVMQNPRHLVRRRGQEARLRCSPMKGHSHVYWYRQLPEEGLKFMVYLQKENIIDESGMPKERFSAEFPKEGPSILRIQQVVRGDSAAYFCASSPTVNTEAFFGQGTRLTVV.

The J gene is TRBJ2-3, the V gene TRBV3-1 (or the pseudogene TRBV3-2), with 10 bases fitting TRBD2. V dropped 4 bases and J dropped 0; count of bases not matched to a gene: 7. The CDR3 length is 17 residues. The germline V gene has CDR1 LGHDT and CDR2 YNNKEL (reference sequence). This CDR3 reads CASSRTSGTGSTDTQYF. The CDR3 region has the DNA TGTGCCAGCAGCCGGACTAGCGGAACTGGAAGCACAGATACGCAGTATTTT.

This chain joins TRBV19 and TRBJ2-7, with 9 bases identical to TRBD2. CDR1 LNHDA and CDR2 SQIVND come from the germline V gene (reference sequence). The junction had 5 bases not matched to a gene; V was cut back by 3 bases and J by 5 bases. The CDR3 is 14 amino acids. The CDR3: CASSISGRPNEQYF. DNA of the CDR3: TGTGCCAGTAGTATTAGCGGGAGACCAAACGAGCAGTACTTC.